A single sample is the source of the 30 T cell receptor beta chains below, sequenced in a study of siplizumab effects on memory and regulatory T cells. Clones were read by immunoSEQ multiplex PCR, and TCRdb kept only the in-frame ones, dropping some. The sample carries about 100,000 clones, around 92% recorded once. Sequenced: CD4+ T cells sorted from blood. The receptors shown here come from a human donor in good health.

This clone was detected once. This sequence joins TRBV12-5 and TRBJ2-3, with D hard to call. Germline V gene data show CDR1 as LGHNT and CDR2 as FRNRAP. This CDR3 has 13 residues. Trimming pared 3 bases from V and 4 bases from J, leaving 8 bases between. CDR3 sequence reads: CASGLPPADTQYF. CDR3 in DNA: TGTGCTAGTGGTTTACCGCCAGCAGATACGCAGTATTTT.

The chain is built from TRBV28 and TRBJ1-4; 7 bases are a match to TRBD1. V dropped 5 bases and J dropped 8; count of bases not matched to a gene: 14. From germline, CDR1 is MDHEN and CDR2 SYDVKM. The CDR3 runs to 16 residues. CDR3 DNA: TGTGCCAGCAGTCCCGGATTGACAGGGCTGGACGAAAAACTGTTTTTT. The encoded protein is CASSPGLTGLDEKLFF.

J is TRBJ2-5 and V is TRBV18; perhaps TRBD1 as D (6 bases). This CDR3 is built from 14 residues. V lost 0 bases and J 2 bases, leaving 7 bases between the germline ends. Per the germline V gene, CDR1 is KGHSH and CDR2 is LQKENI. As DNA, the CDR3 is TGTGCCAGCTCACCACCACAGGGACAAGAGACCCAGTACTTC. It encodes CASSPPQGQETQYF.

The chain employs TRBV19 and TRBJ1-4, with TRBD1 as a possible D gene (6 bases). The CDR3 length is 12 residues. Trimming left V 8 bases short and J 3 bases short, with 7 bases between. Germline CDR1 is LNHDA and CDR2 is SQIVND (reference sequence). The CDR3 nucleotides read TGTGCCAGTGGACAGCCTAATGAAAAACTGTTTTTT. Its translation is CASGQPNEKLFF. The full variable domain, with the rest looked up from reference TRBV19 and TRBJ1-4, is DGGITQSPKYLFRKEGQNVTLSCEQNLNHDAMYWYRQDPGQGLRLIYYSQIVNDFQKGDIAEGYSVSREKKESFPLTVTSAQKNPTAFYLCASGQPNEKLFFGSGTQLSVL.

This sequence joins TRBV9 and TRBJ2-1; D possibly matches TRBD1 or TRBD2 (5 bases each). Germline values: CDR1 SGDLS, CDR2 YYNGEE. V gave up 1 base and J gave up 7 bases, with 12 bases separating them. The CDR3 extends over 14 amino acids. CDR3 bases: TGTGCCAGCAGCGTACCTTGGGGACGAAATGAGCAGTTCTTC. As protein: CASSVPWGRNEQFF.

The V and J genes are TRBV7-6 and TRBJ2-5; D unclear. Germline-derived CDR1 and CDR2 are SGHVS and FNYEAQ. The CDR3 covers 12 residues. Trimming took off 5 bases at V and 5 bases at J, with 9 bases between the two ends. CDR3 protein: CASSPARETQYF. The CDR3 region has the DNA TGTGCCAGCAGCCCAGCGAGGGAGACCCAGTACTTC. Full variable domain (missing parts from reference TRBV7-6 and TRBJ2-5): GAGVSQSPRYKVTKRGQDVALRCDPISGHVSLYWYRQALGQGPEFLTYFNYEAQQDKSGLPNDRFSAERPEGSISTLTIQRTEQRDSAMYRCASSPARETQYFGPGTRLLVL.

This chain connects TRBV5-4 to TRBJ2-2, with a weak D call TRBD1 (5 bases). The CDR3 has 15 amino acids. CDR1 SGHNT and CDR2 YYREEE come from the germline V gene (reference sequence). V gave up 0 bases and J gave up 7 bases, with 13 bases separating them. CDR3 region: CASSLESGKGGELFF. In nucleotides, the CDR3 is TGTGCCAGCAGCTTGGAGTCAGGGAAGGGCGGGGAGCTGTTTTTT.

This clone was seen a single time. The J gene is TRBJ1-1, the V gene TRBV20-1, with a tentative D call TRBD1 (5 bases). V lost 1 base and J 11 bases, leaving 11 bases between the germline ends. Per germline, CDR1 DFQATT and CDR2 SNEGSKA (reference sequence). CDR3 size: 11 residues. CDR3 amino acids: CSARAGGGAFF. The CDR3 DNA follows: TGCAGTGCTAGAGCCGGCGGGGGGGCTTTCTTT.

The rearrangement joins TRBV5-4 to TRBJ2-5; 8 nucleotides match TRBD2. CDR1 is SGHNT and CDR2 is YYREEE in the germline V gene (reference sequence). V lost 7 bases to trimming and J lost 4 bases; unmatched junction nucleotides: 9. The CDR3 loop spans 14 amino acids. The CDR3: CASVPGTRRETQYF. CDR3 bases: TGTGCCAGCGTGCCCGGGACTAGGCGAGAGACCCAGTACTTC.

The rearrangement links TRBV30 to TRBJ1-6; D might be TRBD1 (5 bases). The CDR3 is made up of 13 amino acids. V was clipped by 4 bases and J by 7 bases, with 11 bases between them. Germline assignment: CDR1 GTSNPN and CDR2 SVGIG (reference sequence). CDR3 nucleotides: TGTGCCTGGACCAGGGCTCCCAATTCACCCCTCCACTTT. Amino acids: CAWTRAPNSPLHF.

V gene TRBV19 combines with J gene TRBJ1-1; no definite D call. In germline, CDR1 is LNHDA, CDR2 SQIVND (reference sequence). The CDR3 runs 16 residues. V was cut by 5 bases and J by 2 bases, with 18 bases left in between. CDR3 nucleotides: TGTGCCAGTAGTTTCGGTCGACATCGGGGTAACACTGAAGCTTTCTTT. Residues: CASSFGRHRGNTEAFF.

V usage is TRBV21-1 and J usage is TRBJ1-4; TRBD1, the table's D call, was not compared with the DNA. TRBV21-1 is a recognized pseudogene. There are 16 residues in the CDR3. CDR3 loop: CASSKIMPGGNEKLFF. The CDR3 nucleotides are TGTGCCAGCAGCAAAATCATGCCAGGGGGTAATGAAAAACTGTTTTTT.

The rearrangement uses TRBV4-1 and TRBJ1-2; D remains unclear. Germline loops: CDR1 MGHRA, CDR2 YSYEKL. The CDR3 is 15 residues long. V was pared by 0 bases and J by 8 bases, with 16 bases between. DNA for the CDR3: TGCGCCAGCAGCCAAGATGAAACGGGAGTGAGGGGCTACACCTTC. Translating it yields CASSQDETGVRGYTF.

The V and J genes are TRBV10-3 and TRBJ1-1; no clear D. This CDR3 is 15 amino acids long. The germline V gene has CDR1 ENHRY and CDR2 SYGVKD. V was clipped by 0 bases and J by 4 bases, with 12 bases between them. The CDR3 is CAISESRAPGTEAFF. CDR3 DNA: TGTGCCATCAGTGAGTCGAGGGCACCAGGCACTGAAGCTTTCTTT.

The J gene is TRBJ2-7, the V gene TRBV6-1; D not resolved. CDR1 MNHNS and CDR2 SASEGT come from the germline V gene. The CDR3 consists of 13 residues. V was pared by 7 bases and J by 3 bases, with 13 bases between. The CDR3 here is CASTAPPIYEQYF. The DNA of the CDR3 is TGTGCCAGCACGGCACCTCCGATCTACGAGCAGTACTTC.

The V gene is TRBV7-9, the J gene TRBJ2-1; D not certain. Germline V gene data show CDR1 as SEHNR and CDR2 as FQNEAQ (reference sequence). V was trimmed by 3 bases and J by 0 bases, leaving 9 bases between them. CDR3 length: 15 amino acids. The CDR3 bases are TGTGCCAGCAGCTTTTCTCTGAGCTCCTACAATGAGCAGTTCTTC. Residues: CASSFSLSSYNEQFF.

V is TRBV5-8 and J is TRBJ2-7; possibly TRBD2 for D (7 bases). There are 14 residues in the CDR3. The V and J ends lost 5 bases and 4 bases respectively, with 16 bases between them. In germline, CDR1 is SGHTS, CDR2 YDEGEE. The CDR3 sequence: CASRGRRGAYEQYF. The CDR3, as DNA: TGTGCCAGCAGGGGTCGACGGGGGGCATACGAGCAGTACTTC.

CDR3 protein: CAWRTGATEAFF. In DNA, the CDR3 is TGTGCCTGGAGAACAGGGGCCACTGAAGCTTTCTTT. This chain connects TRBV30 to TRBJ1-1; 7 bases are shared with TRBD1. The CDR3 sequence is 12 residues long. The J segment lost 4 bases and the V segment lost 3 bases, leaving 2 bases of the junction unmatched. CDR1 is GTSNPN, CDR2 SVGIG, per germline (reference sequence).

This clone was observed a few times. The same CDR3 can be traced to other DNA sequences in this sample. This sequence joins TRBV5-1 and TRBJ2-5; D remains unclear. The CDR3 consists of 11 residues. V gave up 4 bases and J gave up 2 bases, with 3 bases separating them. Germline lookup yields CDR1 SGHRS and CDR2 YFSETQ. Here the CDR3 reads CASSRQETQYF. The CDR3 bases are TGCGCCAGCAGCCGACAAGAGACCCAGTACTTC.

This clone was detected a few times. At one boundary the junction diverges from the germline segment, which might be a read error. This rearrangement joins TRBV6-1 to TRBJ2-4; tentative D call: TRBD2 (6 bases). Germline CDR1 and CDR2: MNHNS and SASEGT. This CDR3 spans 16 amino acids. The CDR3 sequence: CASSEGGSLAKNIQYF. The CDR3 DNA reads TGTGCCAGCAGCGAAGGAGGGAGTTTAGCCAAAAACATTCAGTACTTC.

V gene TRBV9 combines with J gene TRBJ1-1; D remains unclear. This CDR3 spans 15 amino acids. V lost 0 bases, J lost 0 bases, and 9 bases lay in between. CDR1 and CDR2 (germline): SGDLS, YYNGEE. The CDR3 DNA is TGTGCCAGCAGCGTAGAGCCTTCGGTGAACACTGAAGCTTTCTTT. Its translation: CASSVEPSVNTEAFF. The full variable domain, rest sourced from reference TRBV9 and TRBJ1-1, is DSGVTQTPKHLITATGQRVTLRCSPRSGDLSVYWYQQSLDQGLQFLIQYYNGEERAKGNILERFSAQQFPDLHSELNLSSLELGDSALYFCASSVEPSVNTEAFFGQGTRLTVV.

This chain joins TRBV10-3 and TRBJ1-6; D call uncertain. V shed 5 bases and J shed 0 bases, with 11 bases lying between them. The germline V gene encodes CDR1 ENHRY and CDR2 SYGVKD. The CDR3 loop spans 16 amino acids. CDR3 sequence (DNA): TGTGCCATCAGTCCAACTGGGAGCTCCTATAATTCACCCCTCCACTTT. This gives the protein CAISPTGSSYNSPLHF.

The V call is TRBV10-3, the J call TRBJ2-7, with a weak D call TRBD1 (5 bases). V dropped 2 bases and J dropped 3 bases, with 11 bases sitting between them. Germline V gives CDR1 ENHRY, CDR2 SYGVKD. The CDR3 length is 14 residues. This CDR3 is CAISETTGYYEQYF. DNA of the CDR3: TGTGCCATCAGTGAGACTACAGGTTACTACGAGCAGTACTTC.

This chain links TRBV7-2 with TRBJ1-2; D remains unclear. The ends were cut back, 3 bases at V and 8 bases at J, with 10 bases in the middle. Germline CDR1 and CDR2: SGHTA and FQGNSA. CDR3 size: 12 residues. The CDR3 bases are TGTGCCAGCAGCTTGACGCGATCGGGCTACACCTTC. It specifies CASSLTRSGYTF.

The chain is built from TRBV4-1 and TRBJ2-5; 9 bases map to TRBD2. This CDR3 region has 15 residues. V trimming: 5 bases; J trimming: 1 base; junction bases outside the gene matches: 5. The V gene's germline CDR1 is MGHRA and CDR2 YSYEKL. CDR3 residues: CASSLGAGGQETQYF. The DNA for the CDR3 is TGCGCCAGCAGCTTAGGAGCGGGGGGCCAAGAGACCCAGTACTTC.

This clone appeared a single time. V gene TRBV7-2 combines with J gene TRBJ2-7; D is possibly TRBD2 (5 bases). The CDR3 is 11 amino acids. The V gene's germline CDR1 is SGHTA and CDR2 FQGNSA. Trimming pared 6 bases from V and 6 bases from J, leaving 9 bases between. The DNA of the CDR3 is TGTGCCAGCAGATCGGGGTTCGAGCAGTACTTC. Translated, it gives CASRSGFEQYF. Full variable domain (missing parts from reference TRBV7-2 and TRBJ2-7): GAGVSQSPSNKVTEKGKDVELRCDPISGHTALYWYRQSLGQGLEFLIYFQGNSAPDKSGLPSDRFSAERTGGSVSTLTIQRTQQEDSAVYLCASRSGFEQYFGPGTRLTVT.

The chain employs TRBV28 and TRBJ1-2; 10 nucleotides agree with TRBD1. The CDR3 consists of 14 residues. V was pared by 6 bases and J by 6 bases, with 7 bases of the junction left unmatched. CDR1 is MDHEN and CDR2 is SYDVKM in the germline V gene. CDR3 sequence reads: CASRTGQGWDGYTF. For the CDR3, the DNA is TGTGCCAGCAGAACGGGACAGGGGTGGGATGGCTACACCTTC.

V is TRBV6-8 and J is TRBJ1-1; D uncertain. Deletions cut 6 bases from V and 2 bases from J, with 10 bases between. This CDR3 contains 13 residues. Germline V gives CDR1 MNHGY, CDR2 SAAAGT. In DNA, the CDR3 is TGTGCCAGCAGGCCGGGAGCCAACACTGAAGCTTTCTTT. Protein sequence: CASRPGANTEAFF.

A note on this clone: The sample contains more than one DNA sequence encoding this CDR3. The J gene is TRBJ1-6, the V gene TRBV28; possible D gene TRBD1, 5 bases. The CDR3 has 12 amino acids. Germline V gene sequence: CDR1 MDHEN, CDR2 SYDVKM. V was trimmed by 3 bases and J by 8 bases, leaving 5 bases between them. The CDR3 DNA sequence: TGTGCCAGCAGTTTCAGGGATTCACCCCTCCACTTT. Its protein product is CASSFRDSPLHF.

The genes are TRBV23-1 and TRBJ2-3, with TRBD1 matching over 8 bases. TRBV23-1 is assigned to the ORF class and has an uncertain function. This CDR3 has 17 amino acids. J lost 0 bases, V lost 6 bases, and 11 bases had no gene match. The CDR3 loop reads CASRDRGPSTSTDTQYF. CDR3 nucleotides: TGCGCCAGCAGAGACAGGGGTCCGTCGACTAGCACAGATACGCAGTATTTT.